This passage covers 26 T cell receptor beta chains from one sample sequenced in a study of cytomegalovirus exposure and HLA in healthy donors. TCRdb's copy holds only in-frame clones and misses some; the assay was immunoSEQ multiplex PCR. This sample has fewer than 250,000 clones, with 86% found just once. The sequencing sample was made of PBMCs. All receptors derive from a woman aged 18 to 35 in good health and CMV-seronegative.

The rearrangement uses TRBV19 and TRBJ2-7, with TRBD2 identical over 14 bases. CDR3 length: 19 residues. Germline lookup yields CDR1 LNHDA and CDR2 SQIVND (reference sequence). The J segment lost 1 base and the V segment lost 5 bases, leaving 13 bases of the junction unmatched. In DNA, the CDR3 is TGTGCCAGTAGTCCCAGGGGACTAGCGGGAGCCGCTCGGTCCTACGAGCAGTACTTC. It codes for CASSPRGLAGAARSYEQYF.

The chain recombines TRBV5-4 with TRBJ2-3, with TRBD2 matching 14 bases. With 4 bases clipped from V and 2 bases from J, the junction kept 6 bases outside the gene matches. The germline V gene encodes CDR1 SGHNT and CDR2 YYREEE (reference sequence). This CDR3 comprises 17 residues. CDR3 loop: CASSPGTSGGSTDTQYF. CDR3 in DNA: TGTGCCAGCAGCCCAGGGACTAGCGGGGGCTCCACAGATACGCAGTATTTT.

This clone has a handful of counts. The chain couples TRBV7-9 to TRBJ1-3; tentatively, D is TRBD1 (5 bases). Trimming pared 5 bases from V and 0 bases from J, leaving 11 bases between. Germline CDR1 and CDR2: SEHNR and FQNEAQ (reference sequence). The CDR3 has 15 residues. This chain's CDR3 is CASSRGTDSGNTIYF. Here the CDR3 DNA reads TGTGCCAGCAGCCGGGGGACGGACTCTGGAAACACCATATATTTT.

The rearrangement links TRBV6-4 to TRBJ1-5; the D gene is possibly TRBD1 (5 bases). CDR3 length equals 12 residues. The V end lost 4 bases, the J end lost 6 bases, and 7 bases lay between the germline ends. Germline V CDR1 and CDR2: MRHNA, SNTAGT. CDR3 sequence (DNA): TGTGCCAGCAGTGTCACAGGTCAGCCCCAGCATTTT. This sequence encodes CASSVTGQPQHF.

The V call is TRBV7-9, the J call TRBJ1-5; D might be TRBD1 (5 bases). Germline V gene lookup returns CDR1 SEHNR and CDR2 FQNEAQ (reference sequence). This CDR3 spans 16 amino acids. Trimming left V 3 bases short and J 3 bases short, with 15 bases between. Here the CDR3 reads CASSLEGLGANQPQHF. The CDR3 DNA follows: TGTGCCAGCAGCTTGGAGGGGTTGGGCGCCAATCAGCCCCAGCATTTT.

The chain has TRBV2 and TRBJ2-7; D is unclear. V shed 3 bases and J shed 6 bases, with 12 bases lying between them. Per germline, CDR1 SNHLY and CDR2 FYNNEI. The CDR3 is 13 residues long. CDR3 nucleotides: TGTGCCAGCAGTGAGAATAGCTTCGGCGAGCAGTACTTC. The encoded protein is CASSENSFGEQYF.

The chain combines TRBV7-6 with TRBJ2-1; the match to TRBD2 covers 9 bases. The trim removed 3 bases at V and 6 bases at J, leaving 6 bases unmatched. Germline-derived CDR1 and CDR2 are SGHVS and FNYEAQ. The CDR3 is 15 residues long. The CDR3 DNA sequence: TGTGCCAGCAGCTTGTCTAGCGGGAATTTCAATGAGCAGTTCTTC. Its translation is CASSLSSGNFNEQFF.

This chain connects TRBV4-1 to TRBJ1-2; D gene ambiguous. There are 15 residues in the CDR3. Trimming stripped 1 base from V and 2 bases from J, with 11 bases between. From germline, CDR1 is MGHRA and CDR2 YSYEKL. The CDR3 region is CASSQGSSDNYGYTF. In DNA form, the CDR3 reads TGCGCCAGCAGCCAAGGGTCGAGCGACAACTATGGCTACACCTTC.

V usage is TRBV25-1 and J usage is TRBJ2-7; D gene unclear. The CDR3 loop spans 14 amino acids. Trimming shortened V by 3 bases and J by 0 bases, and 9 bases separated the two germline ends. Germline values: CDR1 MGHDK, CDR2 SYGVNS. CDR3 coding DNA: TGTGCCAGCAGTGACTCACTGAGCTCCTACGAGCAGTACTTC. Amino acids: CASSDSLSSYEQYF.

The chain is built from TRBV6-1 and TRBJ2-5; 9 bases are shared with TRBD2. The trim removed 4 bases at V and 2 bases at J, leaving 8 bases unmatched. CDR1 MNHNS and CDR2 SASEGT come from the germline V gene. The CDR3 runs 16 residues. CDR3 protein: CASSGQRGALQETQYF. In DNA, the CDR3 is TGTGCCAGCAGTGGTCAGCGGGGGGCCCTTCAAGAGACCCAGTACTTC.

The chain carries TRBV6-1 and TRBJ2-7, with TRBD2 matching over 13 bases. Germline loops: CDR1 MNHNS, CDR2 SASEGT. With 10 bases clipped from V and 2 bases from J, the junction kept 5 bases outside the gene matches. The CDR3 loop spans 14 amino acids. The CDR3 reads CATQTSGGPYEQYF. The DNA of the CDR3 is TGTGCCACCCAGACTAGCGGGGGGCCCTACGAGCAGTACTTC.

The chain employs TRBV29-1 and TRBJ2-1, with a weak D call TRBD1 (5 bases). The germline V gene has CDR1 SQVTM and CDR2 ANQGSEA. The CDR3 is 12 amino acids. V lost 5 bases to trimming and J lost 7 bases, with 12 bases between them. In DNA, the CDR3 is TGCAGCGTTTTGGCAGGGTTGAATGAGCAGTTCTTC. It yields the protein CSVLAGLNEQFF.

This clone came up a few times. The V gene is TRBV5-4, the J gene TRBJ1-2; D might be TRBD1 (5 bases). The V gene lost 4 bases and the J gene lost 5 bases, with 15 bases spanning the gap. CDR3 length: 14 residues. Germline CDR1 and CDR2: SGHNT and YYREEE (reference sequence). The CDR3 sequence: CASSPRTGGYGYTF. The CDR3 DNA follows: TGTGCCAGCAGCCCGAGGACGGGGGGATATGGCTACACCTTC.

The CDR3 region is CASGPGQGDNYGYTF. As DNA, the CDR3 is TGTGCTAGTGGACCGGGACAGGGGGACAACTATGGCTACACCTTC. The rearrangement joins TRBV12-5 to TRBJ1-2; 11 nucleotides align to TRBD1. The CDR3 has 15 residues. Germline assignment: CDR1 LGHNT and CDR2 FRNRAP. V gave up 6 bases and J gave up 2 bases; unmatched junction bases: 5.

The chain is built from TRBV11-2 and TRBJ1-1, with 7 bases matching TRBD1. Germline assignment: CDR1 SGHAT and CDR2 FQNNGV. V shed 6 bases, J shed 4 bases, and the junction held 17 bases outside the gene matches. This CDR3 is 17 amino acids long. As DNA, the CDR3 is TGTGCCAGCAGGGCGGGACAGATTAGTTCCTTGAGCACTGAAGCTTTCTTT. This codes for CASRAGQISSLSTEAFF.

The chain employs TRBV28 and TRBJ2-7, with a tentative D call TRBD1 (8 bases). V lost 5 bases and J lost 4, with 18 bases in between. This CDR3 contains 15 residues. Germline-derived CDR1 and CDR2 are MDHEN and SYDVKM. The CDR3, as DNA: TGTGCCAGCAGTCGAAGCGGGACAGGTGGGTACGAGCAGTACTTC. Translation gives CASSRSGTGGYEQYF.

The chain uses TRBV4-2 and TRBJ2-3; 8 bases agree with TRBD2. V gave up 1 base and J gave up 7 bases; unmatched junction bases: 10. This CDR3 is built from 16 residues. Germline loops: CDR1 LGHNA, CDR2 YNFKEQ. This CDR3 reads CASSQVPTSASNTQYF. The CDR3 bases are TGTGCCAGCAGCCAAGTTCCGACTAGCGCCTCTAATACGCAGTATTTT.

This chain links TRBV7-2 with TRBJ2-5; possible D gene TRBD2, 5 bases. Germline CDR1 SGHTA, CDR2 FQGNSA. The V and J ends lost 2 bases and 5 bases respectively, with 21 bases between them. This CDR3 is built from 17 residues. The CDR3 sequence is CASSLKVKTGGLETQYF. CDR3 coding DNA: TGTGCCAGCAGCTTAAAGGTTAAAACCGGAGGTTTGGAGACCCAGTACTTC. Drawing the rest from reference TRBV7-2 and TRBJ2-5, the complete variable domain is GAGVSQSPSNKVTEKGKDVELRCDPISGHTALYWYRQSLGQGLEFLIYFQGNSAPDKSGLPSDRFSAERTGGSVSTLTIQRTQQEDSAVYLCASSLKVKTGGLETQYFGPGTRLLVL.

This clone was seen more than once but under ten times. The V gene is TRBV2, the J gene TRBJ2-1, with D hard to call. Germline V CDR1 and CDR2: SNHLY, FYNNEI. Trimming cost V 7 bases and J 0 bases, with 13 bases left between them. This CDR3 comprises 15 residues. In DNA, the CDR3 is TGTGCCAGCAATCGAGGCGGTAGCTCCTACAATGAGCAGTTCTTC. Translating gives CASNRGGSSYNEQFF. The full variable domain, completed using reference TRBV2 and TRBJ2-1, is EPEVTQTPSHQVTQMGQEVILRCVPISNHLYFYWYRQILGQKVEFLVSFYNNEISEKSEIFDDQFSVERPDGSNFTLKIRSTKLEDSAMYFCASNRGGSSYNEQFFGPGTRLTVL.

J is TRBJ1-2 and V is TRBV4-2; tentative D call: TRBD1 (6 bases). Germline V gene sequence: CDR1 LGHNA, CDR2 YNFKEQ. The CDR3 has 14 residues. V dropped 4 bases and J dropped 3 bases, with 12 bases sitting between them. Written as DNA, the CDR3 is TGTGCCAGCAGCCCTGGACAGTTACACTATGGCTACACCTTC. This translates into CASSPGQLHYGYTF.

The V and J genes are TRBV6-5 and TRBJ2-2; possible D gene TRBD1, 6 bases. CDR3 size: 15 residues. Trimming shortened V by 2 bases and J by 6 bases, and 13 bases separated the two germline ends. Germline lookup yields CDR1 MNHEY and CDR2 SVGAGI. The CDR3 region has the DNA TGTGCCAGCAGTTACCTCTTCACAGGGTCCGGGGAGCTGTTTTTT. It codes for CASSYLFTGSGELFF.

The V call is TRBV9, the J call TRBJ2-7; 7 bases match TRBD2. Per germline, CDR1 SGDLS and CDR2 YYNGEE. V lost 0 bases to trimming and J lost 0 bases; unmatched junction nucleotides: 3. The length of the CDR3 is 15 residues. The CDR3 nucleotides are TGTGCCAGCAGCGTAGGCGGGAGTCGCTCCTACGAGCAGTACTTC. As protein: CASSVGGSRSYEQYF. Full variable domain (missing parts from reference TRBV9 and TRBJ2-7): DSGVTQTPKHLITATGQRVTLRCSPRSGDLSVYWYQQSLDQGLQFLIQYYNGEERAKGNILERFSAQQFPDLHSELNLSSLELGDSALYFCASSVGGSRSYEQYFGPGTRLTVT.

The chain carries TRBV9 and TRBJ2-3, with 9 bases matching TRBD2. The germline gives CDR1 SGDLS, CDR2 YYNGEE. The length of the CDR3 is 15 residues. The J segment lost 2 bases and the V segment lost 2 bases, leaving 3 bases of the junction unmatched. CDR3 region: CASSVLAGSTDTQYF. The CDR3 DNA follows: TGTGCCAGCAGCGTCCTAGCGGGGTCCACAGATACGCAGTATTTT.

This clone was counted a single time. This chain uses TRBV7-2 with TRBJ1-2, with a tentative D call TRBD1 (5 bases). Germline V gives CDR1 SGHTA, CDR2 FQGNSA. The CDR3 sequence is 16 residues long. V lost 1 base, J lost 2 bases, and 14 bases lay in between. DNA for the CDR3: TGTGCCAGCAGCTTAGACCCCAGGGTAGGAAACTATGGCTACACCTTC. It codes for CASSLDPRVGNYGYTF.

The DNA of the CDR3 is TGTGCCAGCAGTTCCCATCATCCCCCAGACAGGTTCTACAATGAGCAGTTCTTC. Translating it yields CASSSHHPPDRFYNEQFF. The chain couples TRBV27 to TRBJ2-1, with a possible D match to TRBD1 (6 bases). V lost 4 bases and J 3 bases, leaving 22 bases between the germline ends. The CDR3 sequence is 18 residues long. Germline V gene lookup returns CDR1 MNHEY and CDR2 SMNVEV (reference sequence).

This clone appeared a single time. This chain connects TRBV14 to TRBJ2-5; TRBD2 matches 9 bases. Trimming took 4 bases from V and 8 from J; bases not matched to a gene: 8. The CDR3 extends over 14 amino acids. Per the germline V gene, CDR1 is SGHDN and CDR2 is FVKESK. CDR3 sequence: CASSRTSGHITQYF. Written as DNA, the CDR3 is TGTGCCAGCAGCCGAACTAGCGGGCATATAACCCAGTACTTC.